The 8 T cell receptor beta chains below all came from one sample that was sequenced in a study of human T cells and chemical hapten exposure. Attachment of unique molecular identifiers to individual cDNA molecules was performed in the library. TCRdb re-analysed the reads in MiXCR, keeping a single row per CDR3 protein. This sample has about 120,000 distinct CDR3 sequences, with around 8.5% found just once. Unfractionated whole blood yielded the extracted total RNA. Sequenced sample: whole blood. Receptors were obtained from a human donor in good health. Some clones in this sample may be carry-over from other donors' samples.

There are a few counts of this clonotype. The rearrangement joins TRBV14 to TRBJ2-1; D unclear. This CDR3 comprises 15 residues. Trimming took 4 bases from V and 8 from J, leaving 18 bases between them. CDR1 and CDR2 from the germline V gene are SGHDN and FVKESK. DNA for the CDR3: TGTGCCAGCAGCCCACTCCCGCTGGGTGTGGATGAGCAGTTCTTC. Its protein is CASSPLPLGVDEQFF. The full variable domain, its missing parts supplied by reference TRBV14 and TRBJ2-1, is EAGVTQFPSHSVIEKGQTVTLRCDPISGHDNLYWYRRVMGKEIKFLLHFVKESKQDESGMPNNRFLAERTGGTYSTLKVQPAELEDSGVYFCASSPLPLGVDEQFFGPGTRLTVL.

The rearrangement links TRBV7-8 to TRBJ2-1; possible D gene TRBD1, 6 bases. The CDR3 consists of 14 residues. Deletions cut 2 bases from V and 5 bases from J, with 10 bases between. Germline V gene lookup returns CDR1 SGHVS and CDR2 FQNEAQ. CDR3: CASSLNRVHNEQFF. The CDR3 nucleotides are TGTGCCAGCAGCTTAAACAGGGTTCACAATGAGCAGTTCTTC.

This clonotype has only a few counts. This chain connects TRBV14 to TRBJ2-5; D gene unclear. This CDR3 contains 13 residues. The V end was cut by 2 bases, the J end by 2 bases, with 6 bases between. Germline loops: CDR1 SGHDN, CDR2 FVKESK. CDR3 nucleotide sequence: TGTGCCAGCAGCCAATACGGGCAAGAGACCCAGTACTTC. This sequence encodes CASSQYGQETQYF.

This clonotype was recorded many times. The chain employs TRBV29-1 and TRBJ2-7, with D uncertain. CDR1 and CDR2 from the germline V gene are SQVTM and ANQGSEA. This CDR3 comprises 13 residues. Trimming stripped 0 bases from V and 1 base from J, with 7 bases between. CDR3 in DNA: TGCAGCGTTGAAGAGGGCCCATCCTACGAGCAGTACTTC. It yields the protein CSVEEGPSYEQYF.

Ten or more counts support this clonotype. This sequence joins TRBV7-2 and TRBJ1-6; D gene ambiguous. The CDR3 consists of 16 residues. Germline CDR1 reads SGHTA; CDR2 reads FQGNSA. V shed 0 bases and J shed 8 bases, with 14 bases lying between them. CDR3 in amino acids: CASSLAFAPSHSPLHF. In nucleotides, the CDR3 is TGTGCCAGCAGCTTAGCGTTCGCCCCGAGCCATTCACCCCTCCACTTT.

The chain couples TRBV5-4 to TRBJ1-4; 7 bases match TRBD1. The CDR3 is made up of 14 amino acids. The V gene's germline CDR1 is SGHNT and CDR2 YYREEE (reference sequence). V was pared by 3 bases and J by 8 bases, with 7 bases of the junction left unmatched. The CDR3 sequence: CASSSGTDVEKLFF. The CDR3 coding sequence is TGTGCCAGCAGCTCCGGGACAGATGTCGAAAAACTGTTTTTT.

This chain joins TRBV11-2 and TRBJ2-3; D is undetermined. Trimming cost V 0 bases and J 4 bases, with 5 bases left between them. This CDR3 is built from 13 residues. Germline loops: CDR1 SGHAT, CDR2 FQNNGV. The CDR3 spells CASSLEFSDTQYF. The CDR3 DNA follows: TGTGCCAGCAGCTTAGAATTCTCAGATACGCAGTATTTT.

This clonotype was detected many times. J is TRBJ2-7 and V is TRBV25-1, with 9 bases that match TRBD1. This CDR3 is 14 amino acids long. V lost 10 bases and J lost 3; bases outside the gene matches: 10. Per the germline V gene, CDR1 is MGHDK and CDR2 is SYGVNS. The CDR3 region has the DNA TGTGCCACCACCCCCGGGGGACAGGGCTACGAGCAGTACTTC. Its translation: CATTPGGQGYEQYF.